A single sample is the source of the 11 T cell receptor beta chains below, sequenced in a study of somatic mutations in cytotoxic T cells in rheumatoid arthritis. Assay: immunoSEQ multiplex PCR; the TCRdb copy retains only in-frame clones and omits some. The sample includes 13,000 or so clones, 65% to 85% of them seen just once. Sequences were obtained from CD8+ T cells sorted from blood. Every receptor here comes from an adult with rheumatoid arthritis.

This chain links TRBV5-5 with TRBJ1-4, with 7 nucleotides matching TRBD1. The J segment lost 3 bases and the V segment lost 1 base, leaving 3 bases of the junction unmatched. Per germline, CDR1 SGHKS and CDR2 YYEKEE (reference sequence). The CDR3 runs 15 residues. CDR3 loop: CASSLTGDSNEKLFF. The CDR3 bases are TGTGCCAGCAGCTTGACAGGGGACTCTAATGAAAAACTGTTTTTT.

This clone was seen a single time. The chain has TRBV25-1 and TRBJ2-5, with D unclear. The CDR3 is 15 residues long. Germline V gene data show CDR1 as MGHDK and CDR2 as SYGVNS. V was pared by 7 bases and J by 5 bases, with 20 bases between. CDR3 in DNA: TGTGCCAGCACGGCGACCCCATACTATAGGGAGACCCAGTACTTC. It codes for CASTATPYYRETQYF.

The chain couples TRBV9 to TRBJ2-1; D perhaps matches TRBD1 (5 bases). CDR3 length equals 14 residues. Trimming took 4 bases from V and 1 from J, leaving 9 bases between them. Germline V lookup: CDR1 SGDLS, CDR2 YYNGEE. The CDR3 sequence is CASSSQGSYNEQFF. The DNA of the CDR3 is TGTGCCAGCAGCTCTCAGGGTTCCTACAATGAGCAGTTCTTC.

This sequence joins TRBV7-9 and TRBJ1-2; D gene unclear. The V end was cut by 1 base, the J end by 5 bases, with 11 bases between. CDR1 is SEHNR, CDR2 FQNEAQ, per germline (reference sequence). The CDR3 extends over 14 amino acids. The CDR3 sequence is CASSLGKGVYGYTF. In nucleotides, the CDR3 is TGTGCCAGCAGCTTAGGGAAGGGAGTTTATGGCTACACCTTC.

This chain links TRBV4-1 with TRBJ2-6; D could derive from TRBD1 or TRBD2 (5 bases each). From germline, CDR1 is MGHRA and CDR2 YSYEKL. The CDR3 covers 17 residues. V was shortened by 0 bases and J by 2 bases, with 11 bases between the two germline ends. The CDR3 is CASSQDMRGAGANVLTF. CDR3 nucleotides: TGCGCCAGCAGCCAAGATATGAGAGGGGCTGGGGCCAACGTCCTGACTTTC.

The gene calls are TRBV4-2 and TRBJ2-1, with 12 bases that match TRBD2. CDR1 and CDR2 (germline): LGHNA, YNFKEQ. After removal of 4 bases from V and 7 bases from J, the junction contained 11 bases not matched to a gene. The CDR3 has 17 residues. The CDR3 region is CASSPGLRLAGVNEQFF. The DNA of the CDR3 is TGTGCCAGCAGCCCCGGGTTAAGACTAGCGGGAGTGAATGAGCAGTTCTTC.

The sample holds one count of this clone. The CDR3 DNA is TGTGCCTGGACGGTTCGGGATGGGGAAAAACTGTTTTTT. It translates to CAWTVRDGEKLFF. The gene calls are TRBV30 and TRBJ1-4, with D unresolved. Per the germline V gene, CDR1 is GTSNPN and CDR2 is SVGIG (reference sequence). V lost 4 bases to trimming and J lost 8 bases, with 14 bases between them. This CDR3 is built from 13 residues.

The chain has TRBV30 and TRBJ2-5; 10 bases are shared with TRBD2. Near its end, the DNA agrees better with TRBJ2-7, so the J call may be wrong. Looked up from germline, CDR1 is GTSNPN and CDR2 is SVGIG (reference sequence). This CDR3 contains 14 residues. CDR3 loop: CAWSPLAGVYEQYF. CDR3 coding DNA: TGTGCCTGGAGTCCCCTAGCGGGAGTGTACGAGCAGTACTTC.

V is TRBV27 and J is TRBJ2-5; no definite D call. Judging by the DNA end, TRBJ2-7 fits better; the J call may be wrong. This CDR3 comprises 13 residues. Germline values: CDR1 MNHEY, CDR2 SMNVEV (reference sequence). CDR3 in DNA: TGTGCCAGCAGCCCGGCCAGATTCTACGAGCAGTACTTC. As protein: CASSPARFYEQYF.

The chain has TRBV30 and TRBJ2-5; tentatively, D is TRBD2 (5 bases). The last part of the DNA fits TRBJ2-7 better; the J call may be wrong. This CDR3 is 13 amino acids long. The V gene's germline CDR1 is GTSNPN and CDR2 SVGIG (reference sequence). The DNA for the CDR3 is TGTGCCTGGAGTGACGGGGATGTCTACGAGCAGTACTTC. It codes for CAWSDGDVYEQYF.

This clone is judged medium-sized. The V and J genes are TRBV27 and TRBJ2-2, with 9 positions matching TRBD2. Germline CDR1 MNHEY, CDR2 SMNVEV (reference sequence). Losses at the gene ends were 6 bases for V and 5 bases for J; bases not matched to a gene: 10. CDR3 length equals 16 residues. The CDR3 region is CASSRLSSGRTGELFF. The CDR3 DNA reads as TGTGCCAGCAGCCGGCTTTCAAGCGGGAGGACCGGGGAGCTGTTTTTT.